The 5 T cell receptor beta chains presented below share a single source sample, sequenced in a study of cytomegalovirus exposure and HLA in healthy donors. PCR amplification relied on 60 Vbeta primers (plus 13 Jbeta primers). The table came from immunoSEQ multiplex PCR; TCRdb's copy has only in-frame clones and leaves some out. In the table there are roughly 82,000 clones, around 74% of which are singletons. Material: PBMCs. These receptors originate from a woman in her forties or fifties in good health and CMV-seropositive.

The chain combines TRBV18 with TRBJ2-5, with 7 positions matching TRBD2. The CDR3 spans 14 residues. Germline V gives CDR1 KGHSH, CDR2 LQKENI. Unmatched junction bases numbered 0, after V lost 2 bases and J lost 0 bases. The CDR3 nucleotides are TGTGCCAGCTCACCAGGACTAGACCAAGAGACCCAGTACTTC. This sequence encodes CASSPGLDQETQYF.

The chain is built from TRBV6-4 and TRBJ1-1; tentative D call: TRBD1 (5 bases). The CDR3 sequence is 14 residues long. Per germline, CDR1 MRHNA and CDR2 SNTAGT. The V and J ends lost 3 bases and 7 bases respectively, with 15 bases between them. The CDR3 protein is CASSESDSRGEAFF. In nucleotides, the CDR3 is TGTGCCAGCAGTGAATCCGACAGCAGAGGTGAAGCTTTCTTT.

The rearrangement joins TRBV6-1 to TRBJ1-5; unclear D gene. This CDR3 contains 14 residues. V was cut by 8 bases and J by 2 bases, with 13 bases left in between. CDR1 is MNHNS, CDR2 SASEGT, per germline. CDR3 loop: CASQGGMGNQPQHF. DNA of the CDR3: TGTGCCAGCCAAGGCGGAATGGGCAATCAGCCCCAGCATTTT.

The rearrangement links TRBV7-9 to TRBJ2-7, with TRBD1 matching over 9 bases. Germline lookup yields CDR1 SEHNR and CDR2 FQNEAQ (reference sequence). The J segment lost 4 bases and the V segment lost 2 bases, leaving 6 bases of the junction unmatched. CDR3 size: 15 residues. The CDR3 loop reads CASSLPGQGIYEQYF. The DNA for the CDR3 is TGTGCCAGCAGCTTACCCGGACAGGGGATATACGAGCAGTACTTC. Full variable domain (missing parts from reference TRBV7-9 and TRBJ2-7): DTGVSQNPRHKITKRGQNVTFRCDPISEHNRLYWYRQTLGQGPEFLTYFQNEAQLEKSRLLSDRFSAERPKGSFSTLEIQRTEQGDSAMYLCASSLPGQGIYEQYFGPGTRLTVT.

This clone was found many times. The V and J genes are TRBV6-5 and TRBJ2-1, with 10 bases that match TRBD2. Germline CDR1 reads MNHEY; CDR2 reads SVGAGI. V was clipped by 6 bases and J by 6 bases; unmatched bases: 5. The CDR3 contains 14 residues. CDR3 residues: CASSPLAGVNEQFF. Written as DNA, the CDR3 is TGTGCCAGCAGCCCCCTAGCGGGAGTCAATGAGCAGTTCTTC.